The source of this TCR beta chain is a study of blood T cell repertoires in COVID-19. Study-level information: Samples taken during acute and convalescent COVID-19 were collected in the United States, Italy and Spain.

As originally analysed: Cell counts per sample came from amplifying reference gene primers. Profiled with immunoSEQ multiplex PCR; TCRdb holds only in-frame clones, not every one. V and J calls and clone size come straight from that table; D and trimming were deduced from the DNA. Of approximately 260,000 clones listed, approximately 80% are singletons. Sequencing was performed on peripheral blood. The source of this sequence is a human donor in a cohort sampled during active COVID-19.

The CDR3 loop reads CASSVGPAGGSGTGELFF. CDR3 in DNA: TGTGCCAGCAGCGTAGGTCCAGCGGGGGGCTCGGGCACCGGGGAGCTGTTTTTT. This chain connects TRBV9 to TRBJ2-2, with 9 nucleotides matching TRBD2. The germline gives CDR1 SGDLS, CDR2 YYNGEE. This CDR3 comprises 18 residues. With V trimmed by 0 bases and J by 4 bases, 10 bases remained unmatched. The entire variable domain, with the rest obtained from reference TRBV9 and TRBJ2-2, is as follows: DSGVTQTPKHLITATGQRVTLRCSPRSGDLSVYWYQQSLDQGLQFLIQYYNGEERAKGNILERFSAQQFPDLHSELNLSSLELGDSALYFCASSVGPAGGSGTGELFFGEGSRLTVL.